Listed here are 29 T cell receptor beta chains from one sample, sequenced in a study of blood T cell repertoires in COVID-19. Data came from immunoSEQ multiplex PCR; TCRdb stores just in-frame clones and leaves some out. The sample has fewer than 150,000 clones, 77% seen once. Sequencing was carried out using peripheral blood. The receptors were gathered from a man older than 75 with acute or convalescent COVID-19.

The chain links TRBV5-1 to TRBJ1-1; D call uncertain. CDR3 length: 16 amino acids. Germline lookup yields CDR1 SGHRS and CDR2 YFSETQ. Trimming took off 1 base at V and 2 bases at J, with 15 bases between the two ends. CDR3 sequence reads: CASSLSRQVTNTEAFF. The DNA of the CDR3 is TGCGCCAGCAGCTTGAGTAGGCAGGTCACCAACACTGAAGCTTTCTTT.

The DNA of the CDR3 is TGCGCCAGCAGCCAAGAGTACAGCTCTGGAAACACCATATATTTT. Translated: CASSQEYSSGNTIYF. The chain combines TRBV4-1 with TRBJ1-3; D unclear. The CDR3 is 15 amino acids. V lost 0 bases and J lost 0, with 6 bases in between. Per germline, CDR1 MGHRA and CDR2 YSYEKL.

The genes are TRBV5-1 and TRBJ2-7; weak D call: TRBD2 (7 bases). Germline CDR1 reads SGHRS; CDR2 reads YFSETQ. Trimming cost V 4 bases and J 4 bases, with 12 bases left between them. The CDR3 spans 13 residues. This CDR3 is CASSREGGYEQYF. CDR3 bases: TGCGCCAGCAGCAGAGAGGGGGGGTACGAGCAGTACTTC.

This clone was seen a single time. V is TRBV6-1 and J is TRBJ2-7, with TRBD1 identical over 8 bases. The length of the CDR3 is 14 residues. Germline V gene data show CDR1 as MNHNS and CDR2 as SASEGT. V shed 5 bases and J 4 bases; nucleotides not matched to a gene: 7. CDR3 sequence: CASSSSGQAYEQYF. The CDR3 DNA reads TGTGCCAGCAGTTCCTCGGGACAGGCGTACGAGCAGTACTTC.

The chain recombines TRBV6-5 with TRBJ1-2, with TRBD1 matching 8 bases. Germline assignment: CDR1 MNHEY and CDR2 SVGAGI. CDR3 length: 13 amino acids. Trimming cost V 9 bases and J 3 bases; bases outside gene matches: 6. The CDR3 bases are TGTGCCAGTCGCCGGGGACAGGACTATGGCTACACCTTC. Protein product: CASRRGQDYGYTF.

V and J are TRBV3-1 (or the pseudogene TRBV3-2) and TRBJ2-7, with 8 bases matching TRBD1. The length of the CDR3 is 15 residues. V shed 1 base, J shed 4 bases, and the junction held 6 bases outside the gene matches. CDR1 and CDR2 from the germline V gene are LGHDT and YNNKEL (reference sequence). The CDR3: CASSQVGTGGYEQYF. CDR3 DNA sequence: TGTGCCAGCAGCCAAGTTGGGACAGGTGGGTACGAGCAGTACTTC.

The rearrangement links TRBV6-1 to TRBJ2-7; 10 bases align to TRBD1. The CDR3 consists of 15 residues. The ends lost 5 bases at V and 2 bases at J; junction bases unmatched: 6. Germline loops: CDR1 MNHNS, CDR2 SASEGT. CDR3 sequence: CASSPRQGAAYEQYF. For the CDR3, the DNA is TGTGCCAGCAGTCCAAGACAGGGGGCAGCCTACGAGCAGTACTTC.

The rearrangement uses TRBV4-2 and TRBJ1-6; D call uncertain. The CDR3 totals 13 residues. V was clipped by 0 bases and J by 10 bases, with 7 bases between them. The germline gives CDR1 LGHNA, CDR2 YNFKEQ. CDR3 nucleotides: TGTGCCAGCAGCCAAGATAGAGTCTCACCCCTCCACTTT. This codes for CASSQDRVSPLHF.

This chain uses TRBV3-1 (or the pseudogene TRBV3-2) with TRBJ2-7, with D maybe TRBD1 (5 bases). The V gene lost 3 bases and the J gene lost 6 bases, with 12 bases spanning the gap. CDR3 size: 13 residues. From germline, CDR1 is LGHDT and CDR2 YNNKEL (reference sequence). The CDR3 sequence: CASSQAPGREQYF. The CDR3 DNA sequence: TGTGCCAGCAGCCAGGCCCCAGGGCGCGAGCAGTACTTC.

The genes are TRBV4-1 and TRBJ1-4, with D possibly matching TRBD1 (5 bases). Germline CDR1 is MGHRA and CDR2 is YSYEKL. CDR3 length equals 17 residues. The V and J ends lost 0 bases and 1 base respectively, with 12 bases between them. The CDR3 nucleotides are TGCGCCAGCAGCCAAGAGGGGCTACTATTAACTAATGAAAAACTGTTTTTT. Its translation is CASSQEGLLLTNEKLFF.

This clone was counted once. The V and J genes are TRBV7-8 and TRBJ1-5; no definite D call. The germline CDR1 and CDR2 sequences are SGHVS and FQNEAQ. The V end lost 1 base, the J end lost 2 bases, and 9 bases lay between the germline ends. This CDR3 comprises 15 residues. Written as DNA, the CDR3 is TGTGCCAGCAGCTTAGGAGGTGATGGCAATCAGCCCCAGCATTTT. It is translated as CASSLGGDGNQPQHF.

V gene TRBV6-5 combines with J gene TRBJ1-2, with D perhaps matching TRBD1 (5 bases). This CDR3 spans 14 amino acids. V dropped 2 bases and J dropped 4 bases, with 11 bases sitting between them. Germline values: CDR1 MNHEY, CDR2 SVGAGI. CDR3 loop: CASSYRGLGYGYTF. In DNA form, the CDR3 reads TGTGCCAGCAGTTACAGGGGACTTGGCTATGGCTACACCTTC.

The DNA of the CDR3 is TGCGCCAGCAGCTTGGAGGCGGTAGATAATTCACCCCTCCACTTT. Translating gives CASSLEAVDNSPLHF. This chain uses TRBV5-1 with TRBJ1-6, with D unclear. Trimming stripped 0 bases from V and 5 bases from J, with 9 bases between. The CDR3 is 15 residues long. Germline V gene sequence: CDR1 SGHRS, CDR2 YFSETQ.

The rearrangement links TRBV7-9 to TRBJ2-1; 9 bases fit TRBD2. CDR1 is SEHNR, CDR2 FQNEAQ, per germline (reference sequence). The V segment lost 5 bases and the J segment 0 bases; nucleotides outside the gene matches: 17. The CDR3 is 20 amino acids. CDR3 coding DNA: TGTGCCAGCAGCAGTAGCGTTCCAGCGGGGGGCGAAAGCTCCTACAATGAGCAGTTCTTC. Its protein product is CASSSSVPAGGESSYNEQFF.

Regarding this clone: This could be a read error, since a much larger clone is one nucleotide away. The chain links TRBV5-4 to TRBJ2-3, with 9 positions matching TRBD1. This CDR3 region has 15 residues. Germline V gene sequence: CDR1 SGHNT, CDR2 YYREEE (reference sequence). Trimming at V came to 1 base and at J to 1 base, leaving 1 base not matched to a gene. The CDR3 here is CASSLRTGGTDTQYF. Written as DNA, the CDR3 is TGTGCCAGCAGCTTGCGGACAGGGGGCACAGATACGCAGTATTTT.

The CDR3: CASSLVVGGNTEAFF. CDR3 nucleotides: TGTGCCAGCAGCTTAGTTGTGGGGGGGAACACTGAAGCTTTCTTT. The chain uses TRBV7-9 and TRBJ1-1, with D possibly TRBD1 on 5 matching bases. Germline CDR1 is SEHNR and CDR2 is FQNEAQ (reference sequence). V lost 1 base and J lost 1, with 10 bases in between. The CDR3 spans 15 residues.

This CDR3 reads CASSPDRYSGNTIYF. CDR3 bases: TGTGCCAGCAGCCCCGACAGGTACTCTGGAAACACCATATATTTT. The genes are TRBV6-5 and TRBJ1-3; D perhaps matches TRBD1 (6 bases). The CDR3 is made up of 15 amino acids. The V gene's germline CDR1 is MNHEY and CDR2 SVGAGI. V shed 6 bases and J shed 0 bases, with 12 bases lying between them.

This rearrangement joins TRBV27 to TRBJ1-6, with D maybe TRBD1 (6 bases). V was pared by 7 bases and J by 12 bases, with 19 bases between. The CDR3 loop spans 14 amino acids. The germline V gene encodes CDR1 MNHEY and CDR2 SMNVEV (reference sequence). CDR3 nucleotide sequence: TGTGCCAGCACCCCAAGGGGGGGGACTCGACCCCTCCACTTT. Protein product: CASTPRGGTRPLHF.

V is TRBV5-1 and J is TRBJ2-7; D is perhaps TRBD2 (7 bases). Trimming took 4 bases from V and 2 from J, leaving 13 bases between them. CDR1 SGHRS and CDR2 YFSETQ come from the germline V gene. The length of the CDR3 is 14 residues. The CDR3 nucleotides are TGCGCCAGCAGCCTCACAGGGACTACCTACGAGCAGTACTTC. Amino acid sequence: CASSLTGTTYEQYF.

V usage is TRBV9 and J usage is TRBJ2-1; D perhaps matches TRBD2 (5 bases). The CDR3 spans 14 residues. V was clipped by 2 bases and J by 4 bases, with 10 bases between them. Germline CDR1 reads SGDLS; CDR2 reads YYNGEE. The DNA of the CDR3 is TGTGCCAGCAGCGTTTCGGGATCTTACAATGAGCAGTTCTTC. It encodes CASSVSGSYNEQFF. The variable domain in full, completed from reference TRBV9 and TRBJ2-1, reads DSGVTQTPKHLITATGQRVTLRCSPRSGDLSVYWYQQSLDQGLQFLIQYYNGEERAKGNILERFSAQQFPDLHSELNLSSLELGDSALYFCASSVSGSYNEQFFGPGTRLTVL.

The CDR3 spells CASSQQTGTGGAKSPLHF. The CDR3 coding sequence is TGTGCCAGCAGCCAACAAACCGGGACAGGGGGCGCAAAATCACCCCTCCACTTT. V gene TRBV4-2 combines with J gene TRBJ1-6, with 12 bases fitting TRBD1. CDR3 length equals 18 residues. V trimming: 2 bases; J trimming: 10 bases; junction bases outside the gene matches: 12. CDR1 and CDR2 (germline): LGHNA, YNFKEQ.

This chain links TRBV6-6 with TRBJ2-5; perhaps TRBD1 as D (7 bases). CDR1 and CDR2 from the germline V gene are MNHNY and SVGAGI (reference sequence). The CDR3 length is 14 residues. V lost 2 bases and J 5 bases, leaving 12 bases between the germline ends. This chain's CDR3 is CASSYGAGGETQYF. CDR3 DNA sequence: TGTGCCAGCAGTTACGGTGCAGGGGGGGAGACCCAGTACTTC.

This chain uses TRBV20-1 with TRBJ1-6, with 8 bases identical to TRBD1. The CDR3 length is 16 residues. Trimming removed 3 bases from V and 6 bases from J; junction bases left unmatched: 10. CDR1 DFQATT and CDR2 SNEGSKA come from the germline V gene (reference sequence). The CDR3 nucleotides read TGCAGTGCTAGTAACAGGGGGGAGTCTGGTAATTCACCCCTCCACTTT. Residues: CSASNRGESGNSPLHF.

V gene TRBV6-1 combines with J gene TRBJ1-5, with D perhaps matching TRBD1 (5 bases). Trimming left V 3 bases short and J 6 bases short, with 12 bases between. The CDR3 loop spans 14 amino acids. Germline lookup yields CDR1 MNHNS and CDR2 SASEGT. CDR3 nucleotides: TGTGCCAGCAGTGAGTGGGGGGAAGGTCAGCCCCAGCATTTT. This translates into CASSEWGEGQPQHF.

This clone occurred once. The chain is built from TRBV5-1 and TRBJ1-1, with 10 bases that match TRBD1. CDR3 length equals 15 residues. V gave up 5 bases and J gave up 5 bases; unmatched junction bases: 9. Germline V lookup: CDR1 SGHRS, CDR2 YFSETQ. DNA for the CDR3: TGCGCCAGCAGGGCGACAGGGGGCGTGGGTACTGAAGCTTTCTTT. Translated, it gives CASRATGGVGTEAFF.

The chain joins TRBV27 to TRBJ1-4; 7 bases align to TRBD1. Unmatched junction bases numbered 8, after V lost 9 bases and J lost 4 bases. This CDR3 spans 14 amino acids. Germline loops: CDR1 MNHEY, CDR2 SMNVEV (reference sequence). The CDR3: CARTSGGFNEKLFF. CDR3 DNA: TGTGCCAGGACCTCAGGGGGATTTAATGAAAAACTGTTTTTT.

This clone was seen a single time. The rearrangement uses TRBV2 and TRBJ1-2, with TRBD1 matching 9 bases. The trim removed 4 bases at V and 5 bases at J, leaving 5 bases unmatched. Per the germline V gene, CDR1 is SNHLY and CDR2 is FYNNEI. The CDR3 has 14 amino acids. The CDR3 DNA is TGTGCCAGCAGTGCTCCGGACAGGGGATATGGCTACACCTTC. It encodes CASSAPDRGYGYTF.

Regarding this clone: Other DNA sequences of this sample code for an identical CDR3. This chain uses TRBV21-1 with TRBJ2-2; TRBD2 is the table's D call and was not checked against the DNA. TRBV21-1 is annotated as a pseudogene. This CDR3 is 17 amino acids long. CDR3 nucleotide sequence: TGTCCCAGCACCAAATATGCGCGGGGGGGCAACACCGGGGAGCTGTTTTTT. Translating gives CPSTKYARGGNTGELFF.

The chain has TRBV5-1 and TRBJ1-2; maybe TRBD1 (6 bases). Trimming pared 3 bases from V and 1 base from J, leaving 19 bases between. The V gene's germline CDR1 is SGHRS and CDR2 YFSETQ. CDR3 length: 17 residues. The CDR3 reads CASSWNPGQTDNYGYTF. The CDR3 DNA sequence: TGCGCCAGCAGCTGGAACCCAGGACAGACCGATAACTATGGCTACACCTTC. The full variable domain, its missing parts supplied by reference TRBV5-1 and TRBJ1-2, is KAGVTQTPRYLIKTRGQQVTLSCSPISGHRSVSWYQQTPGQGLQFLFEYFSETQRNKGNFPGRFSGRQFSNSRSEMNVSTLELGDSALYLCASSWNPGQTDNYGYTFGSGTRLTVV.